Here is one T cell receptor (beta chain) with its context. This sample is drawn from a study of blood T cell repertoires in COVID-19. Study processing details: Using reference gene primer amplification, nucleated cell counts were estimated. Data came from immunoSEQ multiplex PCR; TCRdb stores just in-frame clones and leaves some out. The D gene and trimming were derived from the DNA, and the V and J assignments and clone size from that table. The sample has around 250,000 clones, around 87% seen once. For recovered donors of Cohort 3, there were two negative PCRs, clearance, or symptom resolution. The germline CDR1 and CDR2 sequences are SGHTA and FQGNSA. Between the trimmed V and J ends, which lost 3 bases and 3 bases, there was a span of 8 bases. The CDR3 has 14 amino acids.

The sample comprised PBMCs or T cells enriched from blood (not recorded which). This TCR was sampled from a woman aged 50 to 65 who had recovered from COVID-19. The chain uses TRBV7-2 and TRBJ2-2; D gene ambiguous. The CDR3, as DNA: TGTGCCAGCAGCTTCCACACCTACACCGGGGAGCTGTTTTTT. Translated: CASSFHTYTGELFF.